These 27 T cell receptor beta chains were sequenced from one sample in a study of spatial heterogeneity in lung cancer. These receptors have no identified antigens. Time point: sample taken at primary tumor resection. Findings and limits, study-wide: Tumor mutation counts were tracked by expanded intratumoral alpha and beta TCR counts.

TCRdb re-called the 5' RACE reads with MiXCR, one entry per CDR3 protein. The sample records some 14,000 distinct CDR3 sequences, 4.5% to 7% being singletons. The input for sequencing was lung tumor tissue, taken at surgery. The receptors come from a female donor with early-stage non-small cell lung cancer.

This clonotype was picked up many times. Since it is a stray read in a library aimed at alpha chains, this beta chain has a size that is not meaningful. This rearrangement joins TRBV10-3 to TRBJ2-1; no definite D call. This CDR3 spans 15 amino acids. V lost 0 bases to trimming and J lost 0 bases, with 6 bases between them. CDR1 is ENHRY and CDR2 is SYGVKD in the germline V gene. The CDR3 loop reads CAISESPSSYNEQFF. The CDR3 nucleotides read TGTGCCATCAGTGAGTCCCCGAGCTCCTACAATGAGCAGTTCTTC.

This clonotype has a count of ten or more. This beta chain lies outside the target of a library built for alpha chains; its clone size means little. CDR3 protein: CASSHTDRNYGYTF. Written as DNA, the CDR3 is TGCGCCAGCAGCCACACGGACCGGAACTATGGCTACACCTTC. The chain is built from TRBV4-1 and TRBJ1-2; D is unresolved. Trimming removed 3 bases at V and 2 bases at J, with 10 bases between. CDR3 length: 14 amino acids. Per the germline V gene, CDR1 is MGHRA and CDR2 is YSYEKL.

This clonotype has a count of ten or more. The library was designed around alpha chains, so this beta chain is a stray read whose abundance carries little weight. The chain employs TRBV18 and TRBJ2-1; D call uncertain. The CDR3 extends over 16 amino acids. Germline V gene lookup returns CDR1 KGHSH and CDR2 LQKENI. Trimming left V 1 base short and J 7 bases short, with 17 bases between. CDR3 DNA sequence: TGTGCCAGCTCACCACTCCCGTCTAGAAATTGGAATGAGCAGTTCTTC. Its protein is CASSPLPSRNWNEQFF.

At least ten counts were recorded for this clonotype. Since it is a stray read in a library aimed at alpha chains, this beta chain has a size that is not meaningful. V usage is TRBV5-1 and J usage is TRBJ2-2, with D possibly matching TRBD1 (5 bases). This CDR3 has 17 amino acids. CDR1 SGHRS and CDR2 YFSETQ come from the germline V gene. V lost 4 bases and J lost 4, with 20 bases in between. CDR3 loop: CASSPGLLPRGTGELFF. In DNA, the CDR3 is TGCGCCAGCAGCCCGGGTTTGCTCCCTAGGGGCACCGGGGAGCTGTTTTTT.

This clonotype was seen ten or more times. This beta chain lies outside the target of a library built for alpha chains; its clone size means little. The V and J genes are TRBV10-3 and TRBJ2-1; TRBD2 might be the D (6 bases). Germline assignment: CDR1 ENHRY and CDR2 SYGVKD. The CDR3 is made up of 13 amino acids. Trimming stripped 4 bases from V and 5 bases from J, with 9 bases between. The CDR3 protein is CAISASGDNEQFF. The CDR3, as DNA: TGTGCCATCAGTGCCTCGGGGGACAATGAGCAGTTCTTC.

This clonotype was counted ten times or more. Because the library targeted alpha chains, this beta chain is an off-target read whose size means little. The rearrangement joins TRBV5-1 to TRBJ1-6; TRBD1 agrees at 10 bases. This CDR3 comprises 15 residues. The germline CDR1 and CDR2 sequences are SGHRS and YFSETQ. J lost 10 bases, V lost 5 bases, and 9 bases had no gene match. The CDR3 loop is CASRLTTGGYSPLHF. CDR3 bases: TGCGCCAGCAGACTTACGACAGGGGGCTACTCACCCCTCCACTTT.

This clonotype was counted many times. Little can be read into the size of this beta chain, an off-target read in a library designed for alpha chains. J is TRBJ2-5 and V is TRBV28, with D perhaps matching TRBD1 or TRBD2 (5 bases each). CDR1 and CDR2 (germline): MDHEN, SYDVKM. V lost 3 bases, J lost 3 bases, and 8 bases lay in between. This CDR3 has 13 residues. The CDR3 DNA sequence: TGTGCCAGCAGTTTGGGGGTAAAAGAGACCCAGTACTTC. Translated: CASSLGVKETQYF.

In its sample, this clonotype ranks as medium-sized. The library was designed around alpha chains, so this beta chain is a stray read whose abundance carries little weight. J is TRBJ2-5 and V is TRBV18; no firm D call. Trimming shortened V by 0 bases and J by 5 bases, and 10 bases separated the two germline ends. This CDR3 region has 14 residues. Germline loops: CDR1 KGHSH, CDR2 LQKENI. This CDR3 is CASSPPGMKETQYF. CDR3 bases: TGTGCCAGCTCACCACCAGGGATGAAGGAGACCCAGTACTTC. The whole variable domain, remainder taken from reference TRBV18 and TRBJ2-5, is NAGVMQNPRHLVRRRGQEARLRCSPMKGHSHVYWYRQLPEEGLKFMVYLQKENIIDESGMPKERFSAEFPKEGPSILRIQQVVRGDSAAYFCASSPPGMKETQYFGPGTRLLVL.

Turning to this clonotype: A library made for alpha chains picked up this beta chain off target, so its size means little. The chain has TRBV3-1 and TRBJ2-3; possibly TRBD2 for D (5 bases). From germline, CDR1 is LGHDT and CDR2 YNNKEL (reference sequence). V shed 1 base and J shed 8 bases, with 22 bases lying between them. The CDR3 loop spans 17 amino acids. The CDR3 nucleotides are TGTGCCAGCAGCCAAGGTACGGGGATGAATACCGCTGCTACGCAGTATTTT. Encoded protein: CASSQGTGMNTAATQYF.

This clonotype has at least ten counts. The library was built for alpha chains, so this beta chain is an off-target read and its size means little. The V gene is TRBV5-6, the J gene TRBJ1-2; D possibly corresponds to TRBD1 (6 bases). Germline V gene lookup returns CDR1 SGHDT and CDR2 YYEEEE. V dropped 4 bases and J dropped 4 bases, with 14 bases sitting between them. The CDR3 covers 14 residues. CDR3 nucleotides: TGTGCCAGCAGCACAGGGCGCCTTTTCTATGGCTACACCTTC. Translating gives CASSTGRLFYGYTF. The whole variable domain, filled in from reference TRBV5-6 and TRBJ1-2, reads DAGVTQSPTHLIKTRGQQVTLRCSPKSGHDTVSWYQQALGQGPQFIFQYYEEEERQRGNFPDRFSGHQFPNYSSELNVNALLLGDSALYLCASSTGRLFYGYTFGSGTRLTVV.

This clonotype was detected ten times or more. A library prepared for alpha chains yielded this beta chain as an off-target read; its size is of little meaning. The rearrangement links TRBV19 to TRBJ1-6, with TRBD1 identical over 7 bases. The V gene end was trimmed by 10 bases and the J gene end by 0 bases; junction bases not matched to a gene: 6. Germline V gene lookup returns CDR1 LNHDA and CDR2 SQIVND (reference sequence). The CDR3 contains 15 residues. The CDR3 DNA reads TGTGCCACCAAGGGGGACAGCTCCTATAATTCACCCCTCCACTTT. Translation gives CATKGDSSYNSPLHF.

In this sample, this clonotype turned up many times. This beta chain slipped into a library made for alpha chains as a stray read, so its size is not meaningful. The V and J genes are TRBV6-5 and TRBJ1-3; TRBD1 might be the D (5 bases). Germline lookup yields CDR1 MNHEY and CDR2 SVGAGI. The CDR3 runs to 16 residues. Deletions cut 2 bases from V and 0 bases from J, with 11 bases between. The CDR3 DNA follows: TGTGCCAGCAGTTACGAGGGGCGCTTCTCTGGAAACACCATATATTTT. Its translation: CASSYEGRFSGNTIYF.

This clonotype was observed at least ten times. This beta chain is off target for a library built for alpha chains, so its abundance means little. This chain links TRBV7-9 with TRBJ2-3; D not resolved. This CDR3 region has 14 residues. Germline assignment: CDR1 SEHNR and CDR2 FQNEAQ (reference sequence). V was cut by 1 base and J by 4 bases, with 9 bases left in between. The CDR3 sequence is CASSLERPPDTQYF. CDR3 sequence (DNA): TGTGCCAGCAGCTTAGAGCGACCACCAGATACGCAGTATTTT.

This clonotype occurred many times. As an off-target read in a library built for alpha chains, this beta chain has a frequency of little significance. This sequence joins TRBV6-2 or TRBV6-3 and TRBJ2-3; D gene unclear. Germline CDR1 and CDR2: MNHEY and SVGEGT. Trimming cost V 1 base and J 5 bases, with 10 bases left between them. The CDR3 sequence is 14 residues long. Here the CDR3 reads CASSYWVLGDTQYF. The CDR3 nucleotides read TGTGCCAGCAGTTACTGGGTCCTCGGAGATACGCAGTATTTT.

This clonotype was seen at least ten times. The library was built for alpha chains, so this beta chain is an off-target read and its size means little. The CDR3 reads CASSQPGPNHRDTQYF. CDR3 nucleotides: TGTGCCAGCAGTCAACCGGGACCCAACCATCGGGATACGCAGTATTTT. The chain has TRBV28 and TRBJ2-3; D is possibly TRBD1 or TRBD2 (5 bases each). CDR3 size: 16 residues. V dropped 5 bases and J dropped 6 bases, with 21 bases sitting between them. Per the germline V gene, CDR1 is MDHEN and CDR2 is SYDVKM. The full variable domain, with the rest looked up from reference TRBV28 and TRBJ2-3, is DVKVTQSSRYLVKRTGEKVFLECVQDMDHENMFWYRQDPGLGLRLIYFSYDVKMKEKGDIPEGYSVSREKKERFSLILESASTNQTSMYLCASSQPGPNHRDTQYFGPGTRLTVL.

This clonotype was recorded many times. This beta chain appears as a stray read in a library generated for alpha chains; its size is not informative. This rearrangement joins TRBV20-1 to TRBJ2-7; D gene ambiguous. The CDR3 covers 15 residues. Between the trimmed V and J ends, which lost 0 bases and 0 bases, there was a span of 12 bases. Germline loops: CDR1 DFQATT, CDR2 SNEGSKA (reference sequence). CDR3 region: CSARDLRFSSYEQYF. CDR3 nucleotides: TGCAGTGCTAGAGATCTGCGCTTTAGCTCCTACGAGCAGTACTTC.

This clonotype was counted ten times or more. As an off-target read in a library built for alpha chains, this beta chain has a frequency of little significance. The gene calls are TRBV9 and TRBJ2-3; 8 nucleotides align to TRBD2. There are 19 residues in the CDR3. Germline values: CDR1 SGDLS, CDR2 YYNGEE. V trimming: 2 bases; J trimming: 1 base; junction bases outside the gene matches: 15. The CDR3 protein is CASSVRGVGFRPGTDTQYF. The CDR3 bases are TGTGCCAGCAGCGTGCGGGGGGTCGGGTTTCGTCCAGGCACAGATACGCAGTATTTT.

This clonotype was detected many times. This beta chain is a stray sequence in a library constructed for alpha chains; its clone size is not meaningful. In nucleotides, the CDR3 is TGTGCCAGCAGTTCCAGGGGACTAGCGGGGTTTTCGAATGAGCAGTTCTTC. It translates to CASSSRGLAGFSNEQFF. The chain uses TRBV28 and TRBJ2-1; TRBD2 matches at 13 bases. Germline V gene data show CDR1 as MDHEN and CDR2 as SYDVKM. This CDR3 is 17 amino acids long. Trimming removed 4 bases from V and 7 bases from J; junction bases left unmatched: 10. The full variable domain, with the rest looked up from reference TRBV28 and TRBJ2-1, is DVKVTQSSRYLVKRTGEKVFLECVQDMDHENMFWYRQDPGLGLRLIYFSYDVKMKEKGDIPEGYSVSREKKERFSLILESASTNQTSMYLCASSSRGLAGFSNEQFFGPGTRLTVL.

This clonotype was recorded many times. This beta chain is a stray sequence in a library constructed for alpha chains; its clone size is not meaningful. The chain uses TRBV6-5 and TRBJ1-1, with TRBD1 identical over 7 bases. The germline CDR1 and CDR2 sequences are MNHEY and SVGAGI. V lost 6 bases to trimming and J lost 8 bases; unmatched junction nucleotides: 6. The CDR3 spans 12 residues. CDR3 coding DNA: TGTGCCAGCAGCAGACCGACAGGGGAAGCTTTCTTT. Translating it yields CASSRPTGEAFF.

This clonotype was seen at least ten times. This beta chain appears as a stray read in a library generated for alpha chains; its size is not informative. J is TRBJ1-6 and V is TRBV11-2; possibly TRBD1 for D (5 bases). The germline V and J ends were trimmed by 0 bases and 11 bases, with 11 bases remaining between them. CDR1 is SGHAT and CDR2 is FQNNGV in the germline V gene. This CDR3 has 14 residues. CDR3 loop: CASSLDRTDTPLHF. CDR3 DNA sequence: TGTGCCAGCAGCTTAGACAGGACGGACACACCCCTCCACTTT.

This clonotype was seen at least ten times. Because the library targeted alpha chains, this beta chain is an off-target read whose size means little. The chain uses TRBV18 and TRBJ1-4; D might be TRBD1 (5 bases). V lost 3 bases to trimming and J lost 3 bases, with 8 bases between them. Germline lookup yields CDR1 KGHSH and CDR2 LQKENI. CDR3 length: 14 amino acids. As DNA, the CDR3 is TGTGCCAGCTCACCTGGGGCTTCTAATGAAAAACTGTTTTTT. This sequence encodes CASSPGASNEKLFF.

By frequency in the sample, this clonotype is medium-sized. Since the library was made to target alpha chains, this beta chain is a stray read and its abundance is not meaningful. This CDR3 reads CASSYGTSRTGAYNEQFF. The CDR3 DNA sequence: TGTGCCAGCAGTTACGGGACTAGTCGTACGGGGGCCTACAATGAGCAGTTCTTC. The rearrangement links TRBV2 to TRBJ2-1, with 8 bases aligning to TRBD2. The germline CDR1 and CDR2 sequences are SNHLY and FYNNEI. The CDR3 contains 18 residues. V shed 5 bases and J 2 bases; nucleotides not matched to a gene: 14.

There are many counts of this clonotype. Since it is a stray read in a library aimed at alpha chains, this beta chain has a size that is not meaningful. V gene TRBV7-2 combines with J gene TRBJ2-7, with D unclear. V was cut by 3 bases and J by 0 bases, with 6 bases left in between. This CDR3 comprises 13 residues. CDR1 SGHTA and CDR2 FQGNSA come from the germline V gene. The CDR3 coding sequence is TGTGCCAGCAGCTTGGGGTACTCCTACGAGCAGTACTTC. It codes for CASSLGYSYEQYF.

The table lists this clonotype with many counts. This beta chain is an unintended read in a library built for alpha chains; its size means little. V gene TRBV7-9 combines with J gene TRBJ1-6; 7 bases align to TRBD1. J lost 7 bases, V lost 5 bases, and 11 bases had no gene match. Germline V lookup: CDR1 SEHNR, CDR2 FQNEAQ (reference sequence). CDR3 length: 16 residues. For the CDR3, the DNA is TGTGCCAGCAGCATGACAGGGCGAGTACAAAATTCACCCCTCCACTTT. It is translated as CASSMTGRVQNSPLHF.

This clonotype showed up many times. Because the library targeted alpha chains, this beta chain is an off-target read whose size means little. V is TRBV11-2 and J is TRBJ2-3; 8 nucleotides match TRBD2. V shed 1 base, J shed 2 bases, and the junction held 5 bases outside the gene matches. Germline V gives CDR1 SGHAT, CDR2 FQNNGV. CDR3 length: 16 amino acids. In nucleotides, the CDR3 is TGTGCCAGCAGCTTAGGAGCGGGGGCGACCACAGATACGCAGTATTTT. Encoded protein: CASSLGAGATTDTQYF. Combining the CDR3 with reference TRBV11-2 and TRBJ2-3 gives the whole variable domain EAGVAQSPRYKIIEKRQSVAFWCNPISGHATLYWYQQILGQGPKLLIQFQNNGVVDDSQLPKDRFSAERLKGVDSTLKIQPAKLEDSAVYLCASSLGAGATTDTQYFGPGTRLTVL.

This clonotype was detected many times. This beta chain was picked up by a library intended for alpha chains and is off target, so its count carries little meaning. The chain recombines TRBV2 with TRBJ2-3, with a weak D call TRBD2 (6 bases). The germline CDR1 and CDR2 sequences are SNHLY and FYNNEI. The germline V and J ends were trimmed by 3 bases and 0 bases, with 10 bases remaining between them. The CDR3 sequence is 15 residues long. Written as DNA, the CDR3 is TGTGCCAGCAGTGAGCAGGGAGGCAGCACAGATACGCAGTATTTT. This encodes CASSEQGGSTDTQYF. The full variable domain, with the rest looked up from reference TRBV2 and TRBJ2-3, is EPEVTQTPSHQVTQMGQEVILRCVPISNHLYFYWYRQILGQKVEFLVSFYNNEISEKSEIFDDQFSVERPDGSNFTLKIRSTKLEDSAMYFCASSEQGGSTDTQYFGPGTRLTVL.

This clonotype occurred many times. This beta chain slipped into a library made for alpha chains as a stray read, so its size is not meaningful. The V gene is TRBV12-3 or TRBV12-4, the J gene TRBJ1-1; 8 bases fit TRBD1. CDR3 size: 13 residues. Trimming removed 6 bases from V and 4 bases from J; junction bases left unmatched: 4. CDR3 coding DNA: TGTGCCAGCAGGCCCACAGGGGGCACTGAAGCTTTCTTT. Translation: CASRPTGGTEAFF.